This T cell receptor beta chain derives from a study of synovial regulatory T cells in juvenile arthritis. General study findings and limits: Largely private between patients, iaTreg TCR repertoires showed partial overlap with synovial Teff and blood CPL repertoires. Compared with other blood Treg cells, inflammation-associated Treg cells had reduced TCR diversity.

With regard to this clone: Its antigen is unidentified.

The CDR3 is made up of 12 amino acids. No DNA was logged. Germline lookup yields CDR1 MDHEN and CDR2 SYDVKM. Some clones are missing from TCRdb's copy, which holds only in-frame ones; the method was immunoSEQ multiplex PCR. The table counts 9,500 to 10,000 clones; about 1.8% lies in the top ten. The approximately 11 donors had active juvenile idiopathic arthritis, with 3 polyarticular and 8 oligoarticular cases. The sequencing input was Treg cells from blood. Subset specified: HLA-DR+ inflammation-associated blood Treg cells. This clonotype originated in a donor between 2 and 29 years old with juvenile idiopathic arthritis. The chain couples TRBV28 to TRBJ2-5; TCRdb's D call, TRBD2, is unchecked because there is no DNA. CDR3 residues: CASSEMRETQYF.